Sequencing of this TCR beta chain was carried out in a study of blood T cell repertoires in COVID-19. Turning to the study itself: PBMCs, B-cell-depleted T cells, or T cells provided the cDNA or gDNA that made up the material.

The CDR3 is 16 residues long. Germline lookup yields CDR1 LNHNV and CDR2 YYDKDF (reference sequence). V was pared by 1 base and J by 3 bases, with 6 bases of the junction left unmatched. Authors' processing steps: Amplification with reference gene primers provided the estimates of nucleated cell counts. Generated by immunoSEQ multiplex PCR, the TCRdb table keeps only in-frame clones and is missing some. The V and J calls and the clone size are those of that table, but D and trimming were determined from the DNA. The data contain 60,000 or so clones, around nine tenths of them seen just once; the ten biggest clones take up approximately 14%.

This TCR was recovered from a woman aged 55-70 years with active COVID-19. Sequencing used peripheral blood. The chain links TRBV15 to TRBJ1-5; TRBD1 matches 7 bases. CDR3 in DNA: TGTGCCACCAGCAGAGCCTCCGGGACAGTCAATCAGCCCCAGCATTTT. Encoded protein: CATSRASGTVNQPQHF.